The text below deals with one T cell receptor (beta chain). The target antigen is unknown. This entry comes from a study of graft-versus-host responses after intestinal transplantation. Study overall: Recipients were given multivisceral, liver-intestinal, or isolated intestinal transplants. Every one of the recipients received anti-thymocyte globulin induction and afterwards took tacrolimus and steroids for around three years.

Germline trimming cut 3 bases from V and 4 bases from J; bases unmatched to any gene: 8. In germline, CDR1 is SNHLY, CDR2 FYNNEI. The CDR3 extends over 15 amino acids. The assay was immunoSEQ multiplex PCR, and TCRdb's table has in-frame clones only and misses some. The sample lists almost 85,000 clones, roughly 91% occurring once. This TCR derives from a human donor who received an intestinal transplant. The material was unstimulated CD4+ T cells sorted from spleen or lymph node cells, obtained before intestinal transplant. This chain uses TRBV2 with TRBJ2-7; 8 bases line up with TRBD2. In nucleotides, the CDR3 is TGTGCCAGCAGTGATTGGGCAGCGGGGGCTTACGAGCAGTACTTC. Its protein is CASSDWAAGAYEQYF.